Below, 19 T cell receptor beta chains from the same sample are listed, as sequenced in a study of read filtering for tumor transcriptome and immune sequencing. From approximately 400 ng of RNA, a library with molecular barcoded alpha/delta and beta/gamma adaptors was made. TCRdb itself ran the reads through MiXCR, one entry per CDR3 protein. The sample has around 130,000 distinct CDR3 sequences, around 13% seen once. Input material: a population of CD138-negative cells sorted from bone marrow. The receptors stem from a donor aged 40 or over with multiple myeloma.

This clonotype has only a few counts. The chain is built from TRBV19 and TRBJ2-6; 7 positions match TRBD2. J gave up 0 bases and V 8 bases, and 1 base lay outside the gene matches. The length of the CDR3 is 14 residues. Germline V lookup: CDR1 LNHDA, CDR2 SQIVND (reference sequence). CDR3 protein: CASWGGSGANVLTF. The CDR3 DNA is TGTGCCAGTTGGGGGGGCTCTGGGGCCAACGTCCTGACTTTC.

This clonotype was detected only a few times. A much larger clone sits a single nucleotide away, making a read error possible. This chain uses TRBV3-1 with TRBJ2-1, with TRBD2 as a possible D gene (5 bases). Germline V CDR1 and CDR2: LGHDT, YNNKEL (reference sequence). This CDR3 region has 16 residues. The CDR3 DNA reads TGTGCCGGCAGCGATTGGCAGCGGATCTCCTACAATGAGCAGTTCTTC. It codes for CAGSDWQRISYNEQFF.

A few counts support this clonotype. V gene TRBV5-1 combines with J gene TRBJ2-2; 9 bases are shared with TRBD1. This CDR3 contains 12 residues. With 5 bases clipped from V and 12 bases from J, the junction kept 5 bases outside the gene matches. Germline CDR1 SGHRS, CDR2 YFSETQ. This chain's CDR3 is CASRRQGEKLFF. CDR3 coding DNA: TGCGCCAGCAGAAGACAGGGGGAGAAGCTGTTTTTT.

This clonotype has a count of ten or more. The chain uses TRBV29-1 and TRBJ2-1, with a tentative D call TRBD2 (6 bases). The CDR3 totals 11 residues. With 7 bases removed from V and 7 bases from J, the gap between germline ends came to 11 bases. Germline values: CDR1 SQVTM, CDR2 ANQGSEA. CDR3 sequence: CSAWSGNEQFF. DNA of the CDR3: TGCAGCGCTTGGAGCGGGAATGAGCAGTTCTTC.

This clonotype was recorded many times. The V and J genes are TRBV11-2 and TRBJ2-1; 9 positions match TRBD2. CDR3 length equals 13 residues. V lost 3 bases, J lost 9 bases, and 3 bases stayed unmatched. Germline assignment: CDR1 SGHAT and CDR2 FQNNGV. CDR3 residues: CASSFQLAGEQFF. The CDR3 nucleotides read TGTGCCAGCAGCTTTCAACTAGCGGGTGAGCAGTTCTTC.

Only a few counts were recorded for this clonotype. It may be a read error: a sequence one base away is much more abundant. This chain joins TRBV6-1 and TRBJ2-7, with 13 bases aligning to TRBD2. The length of the CDR3 is 16 residues. Germline loops: CDR1 MNHNS, CDR2 SASEGT. V shed 4 bases and J 0 bases; nucleotides not matched to a gene: 3. The CDR3 loop is CASSAWTSGSSYEQYF. DNA of the CDR3: TGTGCCAGCAGTGCCTGGACTAGCGGGAGCTCCTACGAGCAGTACTTC.

Concerning this clonotype: A much bigger clone sits one base away, suggesting this may be a read error. The rearrangement links TRBV9 to TRBJ2-3, with D possibly being TRBD1 (5 bases). Per germline, CDR1 SGDLS and CDR2 YYNGEE. The CDR3 totals 14 residues. Trimming left V 0 bases short and J 6 bases short, with 11 bases between. CDR3 protein: CASSVGRPGDTQYF. The CDR3 region has the DNA TGTGCCAGCAGCGTAGGCCGACCAGGGGATACGCAGTATTTT. The variable domain in full, with the rest retrieved from reference TRBV9 and TRBJ2-3, is DSGVTQTPKHLITATGQRVTLRCSPRSGDLSVYWYQQSLDQGLQFLIQYYNGEERAKGNILERFSAQQFPDLHSELNLSSLELGDSALYFCASSVGRPGDTQYFGPGTRLTVL.

At least ten counts were recorded for this clonotype. This chain links TRBV7-3 with TRBJ2-3; 10 positions match TRBD1. With V trimmed by 5 bases and J by 2 bases, 4 bases remained unmatched. The CDR3 runs 15 residues. Germline CDR1 and CDR2: SGHTA and FQGTGA. The CDR3 bases are TGTGCCAGCAGCATGACAGGGGGCACCACAGATACGCAGTATTTT. This sequence encodes CASSMTGGTTDTQYF.

This clonotype was counted many times. The rearrangement links TRBV11-2 to TRBJ2-3; D is possibly TRBD2 (7 bases). The germline V gene has CDR1 SGHAT and CDR2 FQNNGV. The CDR3 has 15 residues. The V end lost 7 bases, the J end lost 5 bases, and 19 bases lay between the germline ends. The CDR3 DNA reads TGTGCCAGCATCCCCGGAAGCGGGACACGAGATACGCAGTATTTT. It codes for CASIPGSGTRDTQYF.

V is TRBV6-2 or TRBV6-3 and J is TRBJ2-7; 7 positions agree with TRBD2. The length of the CDR3 is 13 residues. Germline V gives CDR1 MNHEY, CDR2 SVGEGT. V shed 5 bases and J 5 bases; nucleotides not matched to a gene: 6. CDR3 residues: CASSGGRWDEQYF. The CDR3 region has the DNA TGTGCCAGCAGTGGCGGGAGATGGGACGAGCAGTACTTC.

Ten or more counts support this clonotype. The chain employs TRBV27 and TRBJ2-1, with 9 bases matching TRBD2. The CDR3 is 19 amino acids. The germline CDR1 and CDR2 sequences are MNHEY and SMNVEV (reference sequence). The V and J ends lost 5 bases and 2 bases, in that order; junction bases with no gene match: 16. CDR3 nucleotides: TGTGCCAGCAGTCCCCTCCGGGGCGGGAGGGCCCGCCCCTACAATGAGCAGTTCTTC. Its protein product is CASSPLRGGRARPYNEQFF.

The table lists this clonotype with many counts. The chain is built from TRBV5-1 and TRBJ1-1; the match to TRBD1 covers 7 bases. CDR1 is SGHRS and CDR2 is YFSETQ in the germline V gene. V shed 5 bases, J shed 0 bases, and the junction held 4 bases outside the gene matches. CDR3 length: 14 residues. Written as DNA, the CDR3 is TGCGCCAGCAGTCGGGACAGTCTGAACACTGAAGCTTTCTTT. Protein: CASSRDSLNTEAFF.

The V call is TRBV10-3, the J call TRBJ2-5; 7 bases line up with TRBD1. The CDR3 is 13 amino acids. Germline loops: CDR1 ENHRY, CDR2 SYGVKD. V trimming: 4 bases; J trimming: 4 bases; junction bases outside the gene matches: 3. Here the CDR3 reads CAISGDSPETQYF. The CDR3 DNA follows: TGTGCCATCAGTGGGGACAGTCCAGAGACCCAGTACTTC.

This chain connects TRBV6-1 to TRBJ2-1, with a possible D match to TRBD2 (6 bases). Trimming took off 7 bases at V and 6 bases at J, with 13 bases between the two ends. Germline CDR1 and CDR2: MNHNS and SASEGT. The length of the CDR3 is 13 residues. CDR3 in DNA: TGTGCCAGCATCGGCGGGGTGCGCAATGAGCAGTTCTTC. This codes for CASIGGVRNEQFF.

This clonotype was seen ten or more times. The chain joins TRBV7-6 to TRBJ2-5, with a tentative D call TRBD2 (6 bases). Looked up from germline, CDR1 is SGHVS and CDR2 is FNYEAQ. The CDR3 is 14 amino acids. The germline V and J ends were trimmed by 1 base and 5 bases, with 11 bases remaining between them. CDR3 in DNA: TGTGCCAGCAGCTTAGGTCCAGGAGGGGAGACCCAGTACTTC. Translated: CASSLGPGGETQYF.

This clonotype was recorded many times. The chain recombines TRBV5-1 with TRBJ2-2; weak D call: TRBD1 (6 bases). Trimming stripped 4 bases from V and 4 bases from J, with 8 bases between. This CDR3 has 13 amino acids. Germline lookup yields CDR1 SGHRS and CDR2 YFSETQ. DNA for the CDR3: TGCGCCAGCAGCCAACAGGGCACCGGGGAGCTGTTTTTT. Its translation: CASSQQGTGELFF.

This clonotype has at least ten counts. J is TRBJ2-3 and V is TRBV27, with 8 bases lining up with TRBD2. From germline, CDR1 is MNHEY and CDR2 SMNVEV (reference sequence). Germline trimming cut 6 bases from V and 5 bases from J; bases unmatched to any gene: 25. CDR3 length equals 20 residues. The CDR3 here is CASRPPGSSGRPGAQDTQYF. The DNA of the CDR3 is TGTGCCAGCAGGCCGCCGGGGTCGAGCGGGAGACCGGGCGCACAAGATACGCAGTATTTT.

This clonotype was recorded at least ten times. The rearrangement links TRBV11-3 to TRBJ2-3, with unresolved D. Germline V CDR1 and CDR2: SGHNT, YENEEA. The length of the CDR3 is 13 residues. Trimming pared 4 bases from V and 5 bases from J, leaving 10 bases between. CDR3 in amino acids: CASSSPGVDTQYF. CDR3 in DNA: TGTGCCAGCAGCTCTCCAGGAGTAGATACGCAGTATTTT.

This clonotype was counted at least ten times. This rearrangement joins TRBV4-2 to TRBJ2-1; 10 nucleotides line up with TRBD2. This CDR3 is built from 15 residues. The germline CDR1 and CDR2 sequences are LGHNA and YNFKEQ. The V gene end was trimmed by 5 bases and the J gene end by 3 bases; junction bases not matched to a gene: 4. CDR3 loop: CASSELAGNYNEQFF. For the CDR3, the DNA is TGTGCCAGCAGCGAACTAGCGGGGAACTACAATGAGCAGTTCTTC.